Shown below are 2 T cell receptor beta chains from a single sample sequenced in a study of Ad26.COV2.S vaccination and SARS-CoV-2 variants. Here immunoSEQ multiplex PCR was the method, and the copy in TCRdb shows in-frame clones only, minus some. The data contain under 300,000 clones, approximately 88% of them singletons. Described treatment: roughly 18 received Ad26.COV2.S at low or high dose, single or two shots; 5 received placebo; per-sample allocation not given. Day 63 following the first vaccine or placebo injection was when the samples were taken. Sample: peripheral blood, taken in a trial of Ad26.COV2.S vaccine versus placebo. The receptors come from a person aged 18-60 years who received the Ad26.COV2.S COVID-19 vaccine or a placebo.

V usage is TRBV4-1 and J usage is TRBJ1-3; D gene unclear. CDR1 and CDR2 (germline): MGHRA, YSYEKL. The CDR3 is 16 amino acids. V gave up 0 bases and J gave up 4 bases, with 13 bases separating them. CDR3 sequence: CASSQDQEGDGNTIYF. The CDR3 coding sequence is TGCGCCAGCAGCCAAGATCAAGAGGGCGACGGAAACACCATATATTTT.

V and J are TRBV6-5 and TRBJ1-5; D might be TRBD1 (6 bases). With 6 bases removed from V and 0 bases from J, the gap between germline ends came to 12 bases. CDR3 length: 15 amino acids. Germline lookup yields CDR1 MNHEY and CDR2 SVGAGI. CDR3 coding DNA: TGTGCCAGCAGCCGCACAGGGAATAGCAATCAGCCCCAGCATTTT. Amino acid sequence: CASSRTGNSNQPQHF.